The 14 T cell receptor beta chains reported below all come from one sample, sequenced in a study of cytomegalovirus exposure and HLA in healthy donors. The PCR made use of 60 Vbeta and 13 Jbeta primers. Only in-frame clones appear in the TCRdb table, and some are missing; sequencing was by immunoSEQ multiplex PCR. The sample holds 160,000 or so clones, approximately 81% seen once. The sequenced sample consisted of PBMCs. The receptors shown here come from a middle-aged man in good health and CMV-seropositive.

This chain connects TRBV5-1 to TRBJ2-5; 12 bases line up with TRBD2. Germline trimming cut 0 bases from V and 4 bases from J; bases unmatched to any gene: 1. Germline V gene sequence: CDR1 SGHRS, CDR2 YFSETQ. CDR3 length: 15 amino acids. CDR3 DNA sequence: TGCGCCAGCAGCTTGGGGACTAGCGGGGCAGAGACCCAGTACTTC. Its translation is CASSLGTSGAETQYF.

The chain employs TRBV7-9 and TRBJ1-2, with a weak D call TRBD1 (5 bases). The germline V and J ends were trimmed by 6 bases and 6 bases, with 17 bases remaining between them. Germline V lookup: CDR1 SEHNR, CDR2 FQNEAQ (reference sequence). The CDR3 consists of 14 residues. CDR3 sequence: CASSFQGSGNGYTF. The CDR3 DNA sequence: TGTGCCAGCAGTTTCCAGGGAAGTGGGAATGGCTACACCTTC.

In this sample, this clone turned up a few times. V is TRBV30 and J is TRBJ2-2; no reliable D call. Germline V gives CDR1 GTSNPN, CDR2 SVGIG (reference sequence). V was trimmed by 4 bases and J by 3 bases, leaving 12 bases between them. CDR3 length equals 14 residues. The CDR3 protein is CAWNWRSYTGELFF. CDR3 DNA: TGTGCCTGGAATTGGCGTAGCTACACCGGGGAGCTGTTTTTT.

About this clone: Other DNA sequences in the same sample also yield this CDR3. The DNA of the CDR3 is TGTGCCAGCAGTCCGGACACCTATGGCTACACCTTC. Translated: CASSPDTYGYTF. This chain uses TRBV28 with TRBJ1-2; perhaps TRBD1 as D (5 bases). V lost 5 bases to trimming and J lost 4 bases, with 8 bases between them. CDR3 length equals 12 residues. Looked up from germline, CDR1 is MDHEN and CDR2 is SYDVKM.

J is TRBJ2-7 and V is TRBV4-3; 8 bases align to TRBD2. The CDR3 length is 16 residues. From germline, CDR1 is LGHNA and CDR2 YSLEER. Germline trimming cut 1 base from V and 3 bases from J; bases unmatched to any gene: 8. The CDR3 sequence is CASSQVALAGHYEQYF. The CDR3 bases are TGCGCCAGCAGCCAAGTGGCGCTAGCGGGCCACTACGAGCAGTACTTC.

The J gene is TRBJ2-1, the V gene TRBV6-1, with TRBD1 matching over 9 bases. In germline, CDR1 is MNHNS, CDR2 SASEGT. With V trimmed by 4 bases and J by 1 base, 8 bases remained unmatched. The CDR3 spans 17 residues. The CDR3 region is CASSGSPGQGSYNEQFF. For the CDR3, the DNA is TGTGCCAGCAGTGGATCGCCGGGACAGGGTTCCTACAATGAGCAGTTCTTC.

V usage is TRBV4-2 and J usage is TRBJ2-1; 8 bases are a match to TRBD2. CDR1 is LGHNA and CDR2 is YNFKEQ in the germline V gene. V dropped 4 bases and J dropped 2; count of bases not matched to a gene: 4. The CDR3 is 15 residues long. CDR3 region: CASSLTSGTYNEQFF. For the CDR3, the DNA is TGTGCCAGCAGCCTAACTAGCGGAACCTACAATGAGCAGTTCTTC.

This clone was found a few times. The CDR3 reads CASGSGQGNTEAFF. The CDR3 region has the DNA TGCGCCAGCGGGAGCGGACAGGGGAACACTGAAGCTTTCTTT. The chain is built from TRBV5-1 and TRBJ1-1, with 8 nucleotides matching TRBD1. Germline lookup yields CDR1 SGHRS and CDR2 YFSETQ. The CDR3 spans 14 residues. Unmatched junction bases numbered 6, after V lost 7 bases and J lost 1 base.

The genes are TRBV28 and TRBJ2-1, with 7 bases that match TRBD1. The CDR3 has 13 residues. The V and J ends lost 6 bases and 6 bases, in that order; junction bases with no gene match: 5. Germline assignment: CDR1 MDHEN and CDR2 SYDVKM. CDR3 bases: TGTGCCAGCAGCGAGGACAGGTTCAATGAGCAGTTCTTC. Protein: CASSEDRFNEQFF.

In nucleotides, the CDR3 is TGTGCCAGCAGCCCTAGCGTACGAGCCGATGAGCAGTTCTTC. Protein product: CASSPSVRADEQFF. The chain uses TRBV11-2 and TRBJ2-1; maybe TRBD2 (6 bases). Germline-derived CDR1 and CDR2 are SGHAT and FQNNGV. The CDR3 is 14 amino acids. V was trimmed by 5 bases and J by 8 bases, leaving 16 bases between them. The full variable domain, in which reference TRBV11-2 and TRBJ2-1 provide the parts outside the CDR3, is EAGVAQSPRYKIIEKRQSVAFWCNPISGHATLYWYQQILGQGPKLLIQFQNNGVVDDSQLPKDRFSAERLKGVDSTLKIQPAKLEDSAVYLCASSPSVRADEQFFGPGTRLTVL.

V is TRBV11-2 and J is TRBJ2-3; 11 bases fit TRBD2. Germline trimming cut 1 base from V and 4 bases from J; bases unmatched to any gene: 4. The CDR3 is 16 amino acids. Germline CDR1 SGHAT, CDR2 FQNNGV. CDR3 residues: CASSLGATSGADTQYF. The CDR3 nucleotides are TGTGCCAGCAGCTTAGGTGCGACTAGCGGGGCAGATACGCAGTATTTT.

The chain combines TRBV11-3 with TRBJ2-2; tentatively, D is TRBD1 (6 bases). CDR1 SGHNT and CDR2 YENEEA come from the germline V gene. This CDR3 has 15 amino acids. The V and J ends lost 1 base and 1 base respectively, with 7 bases between them. The CDR3 here is CASSLGRGNTGELFF. In nucleotides, the CDR3 is TGTGCCAGCAGCTTAGGCAGGGGGAACACCGGGGAGCTGTTTTTT.

The chain joins TRBV4-2 to TRBJ1-5; D unresolved. The CDR3 sequence is 15 residues long. V lost 1 base and J lost 0, with 7 bases in between. From germline, CDR1 is LGHNA and CDR2 YNFKEQ. Here the CDR3 reads CASSQGGFSNQPQHF. The CDR3 DNA reads as TGTGCCAGCAGCCAAGGAGGTTTTAGCAATCAGCCCCAGCATTTT.

The CDR3 DNA follows: TGTGCCAGCAGCCCATCAGGACTAGCGGTAGATACGCAGTATTTT. Residues: CASSPSGLAVDTQYF. The V and J genes are TRBV7-9 and TRBJ2-3; 10 bases line up with TRBD2. CDR3 length: 15 residues. Per germline, CDR1 SEHNR and CDR2 FQNEAQ (reference sequence). With 5 bases clipped from V and 5 bases from J, the junction kept 7 bases outside the gene matches.